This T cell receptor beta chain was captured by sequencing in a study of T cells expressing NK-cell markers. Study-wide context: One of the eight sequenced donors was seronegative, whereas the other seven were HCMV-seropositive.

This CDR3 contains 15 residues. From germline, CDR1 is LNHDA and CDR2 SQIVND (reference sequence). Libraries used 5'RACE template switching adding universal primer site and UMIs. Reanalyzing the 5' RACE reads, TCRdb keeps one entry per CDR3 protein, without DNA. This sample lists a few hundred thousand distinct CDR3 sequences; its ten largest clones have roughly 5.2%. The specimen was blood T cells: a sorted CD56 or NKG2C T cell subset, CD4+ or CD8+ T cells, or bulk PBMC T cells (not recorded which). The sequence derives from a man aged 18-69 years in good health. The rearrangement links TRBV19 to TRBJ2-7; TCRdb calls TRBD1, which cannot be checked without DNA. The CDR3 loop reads CASSIGVRGAGEQYF.